The 8 T cell receptor beta chains presented below share a single source sample, sequenced in a study of blood T cell repertoires in COVID-19. The assay was immunoSEQ multiplex PCR, and TCRdb's table has in-frame clones only and misses some. The sample lists roughly 280,000 clones, about nine tenths seen once, with around 3% in the top ten. The sample was PBMCs or T cells enriched from blood (not recorded which). The receptor source for this set is a woman aged 50 to 60 who had recovered from COVID-19.

The rearrangement joins TRBV2 to TRBJ1-1; weak D call: TRBD1 (5 bases). The CDR3 has 13 residues. The germline V gene has CDR1 SNHLY and CDR2 FYNNEI. Trimming left V 6 bases short and J 5 bases short, with 13 bases between. The CDR3 DNA reads as TGTGCCAGCAGCCCGGGGGGGACTACTGAAGCTTTCTTT. This encodes CASSPGGTTEAFF.

This chain uses TRBV7-9 with TRBJ1-2, with TRBD1 as a possible D gene (6 bases). Germline V gives CDR1 SEHNR, CDR2 FQNEAQ (reference sequence). Between the trimmed V and J ends, which lost 3 bases and 8 bases, there was a span of 13 bases. The CDR3 is 13 residues long. This chain's CDR3 is CASSFAGERGYTF. CDR3 nucleotide sequence: TGTGCCAGCAGCTTTGCAGGGGAGAGGGGCTACACCTTC. The whole variable domain, remainder taken from reference TRBV7-9 and TRBJ1-2, is DTGVSQNPRHKITKRGQNVTFRCDPISEHNRLYWYRQTLGQGPEFLTYFQNEAQLEKSRLLSDRFSAERPKGSFSTLEIQRTEQGDSAMYLCASSFAGERGYTFGSGTRLTVV.

The genes are TRBV4-3 and TRBJ2-4; 10 positions match TRBD2. Losses at the gene ends were 4 bases for V and 1 base for J; bases not matched to a gene: 19. The CDR3 contains 21 residues. Germline loops: CDR1 LGHNA, CDR2 YSLEER. The CDR3 sequence: CASSLRTPRTSGGRAKNIQYF. The CDR3 coding sequence is TGCGCCAGCAGCCTGAGAACGCCCAGGACTAGCGGAGGGAGGGCCAAAAACATTCAGTACTTC.

The genes are TRBV5-1 and TRBJ2-2; TRBD1 is a possible D gene (6 bases). The CDR3 length is 14 residues. Deletions cut 0 bases from V and 9 bases from J, with 12 bases between. CDR1 is SGHRS and CDR2 is YFSETQ in the germline V gene. CDR3 sequence: CASSLDRAGRELFF. In DNA, the CDR3 is TGCGCCAGCAGCTTGGACAGGGCTGGGAGGGAGCTGTTTTTT.

The chain couples TRBV7-9 to TRBJ1-2; tentative D call: TRBD1 (6 bases). CDR3 length: 14 residues. Trimming removed 5 bases at V and 2 bases at J, with 12 bases between. Germline CDR1 reads SEHNR; CDR2 reads FQNEAQ (reference sequence). CDR3 DNA: TGTGCCAGCAGCGCCGCCGGGACAAACTATGGCTACACCTTC. This sequence encodes CASSAAGTNYGYTF.

The chain has TRBV10-1 and TRBJ2-7; the match to TRBD2 covers 8 bases. This CDR3 comprises 15 residues. The germline V gene has CDR1 WNHNN and CDR2 SYGVQD (reference sequence). V gave up 6 bases and J gave up 5 bases; unmatched junction bases: 12. CDR3 bases: TGCGCCAGCAGCCTCGGGGGGGCCGAAGGCGACGAGCAGTACTTC. Residues: CASSLGGAEGDEQYF.

The chain links TRBV6-1 to TRBJ2-1, with D perhaps matching TRBD2 (5 bases). Germline CDR1 MNHNS, CDR2 SASEGT. Trimming pared 3 bases from V and 9 bases from J, leaving 18 bases between. The CDR3 is made up of 15 amino acids. In DNA, the CDR3 is TGTGCCAGCAGTGAGCCGCTAGCCACAGTCCCTGAGCAGTTCTTC. As protein: CASSEPLATVPEQFF.

This chain uses TRBV28 with TRBJ2-7; D call uncertain. The V gene's germline CDR1 is MDHEN and CDR2 SYDVKM. V gave up 5 bases and J gave up 2 bases, with 16 bases separating them. The CDR3 covers 15 residues. The CDR3 DNA sequence: TGTGCCAGCAGTGTCACTCTTACCCTAACCTACGAGCAGTACTTC. It yields the protein CASSVTLTLTYEQYF.